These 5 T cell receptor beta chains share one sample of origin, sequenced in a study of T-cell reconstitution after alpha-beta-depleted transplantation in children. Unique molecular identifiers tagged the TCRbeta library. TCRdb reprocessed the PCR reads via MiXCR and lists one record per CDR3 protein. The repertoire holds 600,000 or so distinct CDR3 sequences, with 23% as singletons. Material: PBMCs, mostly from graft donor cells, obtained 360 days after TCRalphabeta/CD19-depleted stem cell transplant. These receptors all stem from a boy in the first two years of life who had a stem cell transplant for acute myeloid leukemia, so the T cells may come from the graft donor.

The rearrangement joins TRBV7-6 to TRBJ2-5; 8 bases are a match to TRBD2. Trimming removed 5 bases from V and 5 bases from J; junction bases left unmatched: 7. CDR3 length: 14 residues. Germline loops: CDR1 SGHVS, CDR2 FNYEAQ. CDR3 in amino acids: CASSPGAGAETQYF. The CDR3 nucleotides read TGTGCCAGCAGCCCGGGAGCGGGGGCGGAGACCCAGTACTTC.

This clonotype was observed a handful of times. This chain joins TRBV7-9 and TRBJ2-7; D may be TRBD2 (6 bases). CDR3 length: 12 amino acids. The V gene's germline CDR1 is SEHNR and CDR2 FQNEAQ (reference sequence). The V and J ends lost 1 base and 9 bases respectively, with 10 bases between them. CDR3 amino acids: CASSLGGVSQYV. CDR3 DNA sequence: TGTGCCAGCAGCTTAGGGGGGGTTTCGCAGTACGTC.

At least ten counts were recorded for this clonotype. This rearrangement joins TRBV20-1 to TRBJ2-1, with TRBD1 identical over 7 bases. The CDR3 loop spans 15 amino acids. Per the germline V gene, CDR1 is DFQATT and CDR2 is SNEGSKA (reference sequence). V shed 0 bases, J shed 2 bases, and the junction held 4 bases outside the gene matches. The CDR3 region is CSARDRQGTYNEQFF. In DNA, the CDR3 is TGCAGTGCTAGAGATCGACAGGGCACCTACAATGAGCAGTTCTTC.

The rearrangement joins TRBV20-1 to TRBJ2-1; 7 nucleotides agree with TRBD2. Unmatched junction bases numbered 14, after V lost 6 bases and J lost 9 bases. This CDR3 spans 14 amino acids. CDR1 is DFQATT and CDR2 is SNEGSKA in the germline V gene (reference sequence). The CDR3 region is CSANAHDPGGEQFF. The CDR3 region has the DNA TGCAGTGCAAACGCCCACGACCCGGGGGGTGAGCAGTTCTTC.

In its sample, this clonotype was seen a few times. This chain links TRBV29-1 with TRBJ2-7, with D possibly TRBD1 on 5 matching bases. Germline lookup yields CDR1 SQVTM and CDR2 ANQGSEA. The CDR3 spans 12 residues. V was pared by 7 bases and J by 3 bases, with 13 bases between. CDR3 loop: CSGGHPGYEQYF. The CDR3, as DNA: TGCAGCGGGGGCCATCCGGGCTACGAGCAGTACTTC.